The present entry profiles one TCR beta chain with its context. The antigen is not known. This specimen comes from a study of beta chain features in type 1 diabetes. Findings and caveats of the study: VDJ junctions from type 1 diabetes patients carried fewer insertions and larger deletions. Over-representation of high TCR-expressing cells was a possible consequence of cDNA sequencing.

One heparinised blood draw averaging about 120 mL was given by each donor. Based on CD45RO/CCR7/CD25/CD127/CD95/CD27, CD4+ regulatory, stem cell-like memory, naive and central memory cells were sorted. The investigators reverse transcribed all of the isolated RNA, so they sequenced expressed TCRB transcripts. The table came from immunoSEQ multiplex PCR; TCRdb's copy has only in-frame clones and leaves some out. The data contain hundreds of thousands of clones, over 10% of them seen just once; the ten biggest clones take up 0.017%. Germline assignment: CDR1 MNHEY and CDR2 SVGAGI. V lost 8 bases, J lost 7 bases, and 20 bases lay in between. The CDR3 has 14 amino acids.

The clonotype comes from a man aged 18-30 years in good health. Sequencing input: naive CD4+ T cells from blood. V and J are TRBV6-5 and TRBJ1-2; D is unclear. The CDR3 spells CASVRGWGAAGYTF. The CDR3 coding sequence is TGTGCCAGCGTCCGAGGGTGGGGAGCGGCTGGCTACACCTTC.